This T cell receptor beta chain was found in a study of T cell responses to AZD1222 COVID-19 vaccine. Study-wide findings and caveats: No repertoire was sampled before or during the peak T cell response, only after it. A mostly white British donor set with more females was recruited, and clonal diversity was possibly underestimated. Reportedly, nearly half the spike-specific TCRs target unmutated variant regions. Baseline testing showed seropositivity in only 6 or 7 AZD1222 recipients.

A remark on this clone: No antigen is known for it.

With 0 bases removed from V and 3 bases from J, the gap between germline ends came to 9 bases. The CDR3 contains 14 residues. Germline CDR1 reads SGHNT; CDR2 reads YYREEE (reference sequence). TCRdb keeps only in-frame clones here, not all; method: immunoSEQ multiplex PCR. The table lists about 130,000 clones, roughly 82% of them singletons. This TCR came from an adult in good health. The gene calls are TRBV5-4 and TRBJ1-1, with a possible D match to TRBD1 (5 bases). The sequencing used peripheral blood, collected on day 0 of AZD1222 vaccination. The CDR3 loop reads CASSLAGGYTEAFF. The CDR3 region has the DNA TGTGCCAGCAGCTTGGCGGGGGGATACACTGAAGCTTTCTTT.